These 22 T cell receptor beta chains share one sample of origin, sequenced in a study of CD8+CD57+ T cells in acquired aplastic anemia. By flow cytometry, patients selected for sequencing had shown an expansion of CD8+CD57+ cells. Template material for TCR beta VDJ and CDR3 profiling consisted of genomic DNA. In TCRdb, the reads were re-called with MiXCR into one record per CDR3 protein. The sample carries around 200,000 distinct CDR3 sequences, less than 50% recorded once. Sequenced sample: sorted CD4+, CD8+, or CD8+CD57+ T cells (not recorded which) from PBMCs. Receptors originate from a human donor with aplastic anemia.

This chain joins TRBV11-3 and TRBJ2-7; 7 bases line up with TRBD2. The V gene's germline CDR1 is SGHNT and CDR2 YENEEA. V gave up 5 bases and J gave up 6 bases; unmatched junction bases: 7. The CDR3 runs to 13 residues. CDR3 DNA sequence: TGTGCCAGCAGCCCCGAGGGGAGGGGCGAGCAGTACTTC. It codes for CASSPEGRGEQYF.

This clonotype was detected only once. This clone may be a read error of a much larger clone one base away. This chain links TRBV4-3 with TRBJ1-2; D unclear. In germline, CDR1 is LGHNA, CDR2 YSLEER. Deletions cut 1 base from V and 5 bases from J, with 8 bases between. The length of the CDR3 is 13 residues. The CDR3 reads CASSQADEYGYTF. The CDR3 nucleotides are TGCGCCAGCAGCCAAGCCGACGAATATGGCTACACCTTC.

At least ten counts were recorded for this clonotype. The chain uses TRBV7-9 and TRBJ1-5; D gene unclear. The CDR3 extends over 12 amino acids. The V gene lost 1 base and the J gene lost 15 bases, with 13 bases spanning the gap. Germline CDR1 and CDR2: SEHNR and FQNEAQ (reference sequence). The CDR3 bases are TGTGCCAGCAGCTTAGTGTATAGGAAATCGCATTTT. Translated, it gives CASSLVYRKSHF.

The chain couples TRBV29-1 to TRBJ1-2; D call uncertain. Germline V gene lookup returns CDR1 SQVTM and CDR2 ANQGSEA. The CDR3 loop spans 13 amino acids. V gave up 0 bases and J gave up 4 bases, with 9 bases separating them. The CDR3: CSVEEDLSYGYTF. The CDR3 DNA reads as TGCAGCGTTGAAGAGGATCTAAGCTATGGCTACACCTTC.

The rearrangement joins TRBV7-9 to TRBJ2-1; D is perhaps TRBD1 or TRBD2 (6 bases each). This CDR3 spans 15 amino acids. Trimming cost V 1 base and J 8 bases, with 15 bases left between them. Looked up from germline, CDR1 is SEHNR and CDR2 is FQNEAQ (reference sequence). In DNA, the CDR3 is TGTGCCAGCAGCTTAGAGAGGGGGGCTAGTCATGAGCAGTTCTTC. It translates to CASSLERGASHEQFF. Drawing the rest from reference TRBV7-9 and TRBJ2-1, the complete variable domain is DTGVSQNPRHKITKRGQNVTFRCDPISEHNRLYWYRQTLGQGPEFLTYFQNEAQLEKSRLLSDRFSAERPKGSFSTLEIQRTEQGDSAMYLCASSLERGASHEQFFGPGTRLTVL.

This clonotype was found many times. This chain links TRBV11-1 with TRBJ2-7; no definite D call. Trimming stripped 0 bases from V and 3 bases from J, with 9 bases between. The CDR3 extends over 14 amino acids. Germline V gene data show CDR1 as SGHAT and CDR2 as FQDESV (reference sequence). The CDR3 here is CASSLATKNYEQYF. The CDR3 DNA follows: TGTGCCAGCAGCTTAGCGACAAAAAACTACGAGCAGTACTTC.

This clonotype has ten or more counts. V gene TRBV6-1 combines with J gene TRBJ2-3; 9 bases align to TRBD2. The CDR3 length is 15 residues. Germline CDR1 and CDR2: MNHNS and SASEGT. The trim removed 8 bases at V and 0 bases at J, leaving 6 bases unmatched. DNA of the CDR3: TGTGCCAGCGGTACTAGCGGGTCTAGCACAGATACGCAGTATTTT. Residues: CASGTSGSSTDTQYF.

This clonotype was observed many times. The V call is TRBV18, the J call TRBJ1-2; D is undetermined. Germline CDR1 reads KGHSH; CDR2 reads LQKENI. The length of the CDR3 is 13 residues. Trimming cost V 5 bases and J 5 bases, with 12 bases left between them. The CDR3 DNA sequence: TGTGCCAGCTCAGAGCAGAGGCCGTATGGCTACACCTTC. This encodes CASSEQRPYGYTF.

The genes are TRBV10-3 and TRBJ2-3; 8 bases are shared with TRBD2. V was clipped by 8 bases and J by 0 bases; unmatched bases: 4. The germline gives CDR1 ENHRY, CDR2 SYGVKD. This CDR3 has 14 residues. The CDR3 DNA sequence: TGTGCCATCGGACTAGCAGAAAGCACAGATACGCAGTATTTT. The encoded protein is CAIGLAESTDTQYF.

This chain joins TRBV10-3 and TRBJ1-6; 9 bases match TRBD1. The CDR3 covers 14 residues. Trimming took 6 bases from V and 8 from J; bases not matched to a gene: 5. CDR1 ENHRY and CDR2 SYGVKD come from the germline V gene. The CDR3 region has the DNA TGTGCCATCAGGCCGGGACAGGGTGATTCACCCCTCCACTTT. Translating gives CAIRPGQGDSPLHF.

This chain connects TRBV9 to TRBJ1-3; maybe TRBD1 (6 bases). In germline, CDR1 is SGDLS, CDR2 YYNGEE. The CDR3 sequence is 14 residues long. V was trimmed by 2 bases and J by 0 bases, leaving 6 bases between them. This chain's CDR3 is CASSVRGSGNTIYF. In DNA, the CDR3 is TGTGCCAGCAGCGTCAGGGGCTCTGGAAACACCATATATTTT.

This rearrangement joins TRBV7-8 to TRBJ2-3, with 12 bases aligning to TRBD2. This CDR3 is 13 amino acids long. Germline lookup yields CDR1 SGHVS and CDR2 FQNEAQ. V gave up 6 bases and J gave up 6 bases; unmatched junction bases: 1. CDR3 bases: TGTGCCAGCAGGACTAGCGGGAGTGATACGCAGTATTTT. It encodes CASRTSGSDTQYF.

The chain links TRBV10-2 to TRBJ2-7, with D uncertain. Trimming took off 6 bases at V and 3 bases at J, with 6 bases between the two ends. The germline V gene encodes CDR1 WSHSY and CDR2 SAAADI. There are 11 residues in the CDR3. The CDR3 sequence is CASSTDYEQYF. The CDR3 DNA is TGCGCCAGCAGCACAGACTACGAGCAGTACTTC.

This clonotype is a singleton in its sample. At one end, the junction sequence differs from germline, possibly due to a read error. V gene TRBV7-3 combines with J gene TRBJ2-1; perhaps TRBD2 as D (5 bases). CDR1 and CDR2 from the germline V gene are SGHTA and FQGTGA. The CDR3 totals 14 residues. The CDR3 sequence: CASSLGGSDNKQFF. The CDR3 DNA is TGTGCCAGCAGCTTAGGAGGTAGCGACAATAAGCAGTTCTTC.

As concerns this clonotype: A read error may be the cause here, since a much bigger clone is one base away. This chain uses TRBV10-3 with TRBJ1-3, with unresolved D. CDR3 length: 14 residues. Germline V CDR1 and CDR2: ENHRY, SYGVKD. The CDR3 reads CASSEVLPGNTIYF. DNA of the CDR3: TGTGCCAGCAGTGAAGTCCTCCCTGGAAACACCATATATTTT.

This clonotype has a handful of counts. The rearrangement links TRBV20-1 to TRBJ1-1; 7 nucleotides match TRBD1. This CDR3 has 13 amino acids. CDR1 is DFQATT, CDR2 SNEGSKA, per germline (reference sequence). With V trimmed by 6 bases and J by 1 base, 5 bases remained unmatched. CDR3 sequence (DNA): TGCAGTGCCCTGACAGGGACGAACACTGAAGCTTTCTTT. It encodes CSALTGTNTEAFF.

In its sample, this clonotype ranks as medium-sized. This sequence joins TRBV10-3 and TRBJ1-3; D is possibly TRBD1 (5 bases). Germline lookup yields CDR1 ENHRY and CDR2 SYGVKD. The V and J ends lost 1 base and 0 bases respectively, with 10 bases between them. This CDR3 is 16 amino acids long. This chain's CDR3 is CAISEWGRTSGNTIYF. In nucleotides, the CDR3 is TGTGCCATCAGTGAGTGGGGACGGACCTCTGGAAACACCATATATTTT.

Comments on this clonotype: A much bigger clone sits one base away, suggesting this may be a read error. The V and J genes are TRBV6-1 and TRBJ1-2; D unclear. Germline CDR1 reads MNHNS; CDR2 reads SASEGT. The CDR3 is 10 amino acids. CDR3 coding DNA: TGTACCAGCAGTGATTATGGCTACACCTTC. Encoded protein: CTSSDYGYTF.

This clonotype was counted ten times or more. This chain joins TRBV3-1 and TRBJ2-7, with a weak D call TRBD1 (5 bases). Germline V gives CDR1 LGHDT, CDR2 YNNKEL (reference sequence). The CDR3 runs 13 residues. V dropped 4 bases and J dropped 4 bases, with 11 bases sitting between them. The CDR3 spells CASSLGAGYEQYF. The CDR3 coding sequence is TGTGCCAGCAGCCTCGGAGCAGGGTACGAGCAGTACTTC.

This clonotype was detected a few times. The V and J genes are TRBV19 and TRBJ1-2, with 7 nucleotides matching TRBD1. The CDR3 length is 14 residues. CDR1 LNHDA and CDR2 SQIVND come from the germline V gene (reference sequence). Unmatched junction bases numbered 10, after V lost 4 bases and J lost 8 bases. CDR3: CASSTDRWSRGYTF. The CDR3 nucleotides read TGTGCCAGTAGTACGGACAGGTGGTCGCGCGGCTACACCTTC. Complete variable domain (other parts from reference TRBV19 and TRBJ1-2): DGGITQSPKYLFRKEGQNVTLSCEQNLNHDAMYWYRQDPGQGLRLIYYSQIVNDFQKGDIAEGYSVSREKKESFPLTVTSAQKNPTAFYLCASSTDRWSRGYTFGSGTRLTVV.

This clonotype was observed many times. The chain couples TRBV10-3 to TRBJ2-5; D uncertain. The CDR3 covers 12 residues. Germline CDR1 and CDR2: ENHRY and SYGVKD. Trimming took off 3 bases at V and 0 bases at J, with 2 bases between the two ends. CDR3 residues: CAISENQETQYF. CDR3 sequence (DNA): TGTGCCATCAGTGAAAACCAAGAGACCCAGTACTTC.

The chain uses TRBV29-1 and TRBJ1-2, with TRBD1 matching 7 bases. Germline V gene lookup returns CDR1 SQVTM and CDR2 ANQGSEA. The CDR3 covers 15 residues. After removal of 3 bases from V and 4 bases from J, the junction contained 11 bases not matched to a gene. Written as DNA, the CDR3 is TGCAGCGTTGAGAACCGGGACAGCCTTTTCTATGGCTACACCTTC. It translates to CSVENRDSLFYGYTF.